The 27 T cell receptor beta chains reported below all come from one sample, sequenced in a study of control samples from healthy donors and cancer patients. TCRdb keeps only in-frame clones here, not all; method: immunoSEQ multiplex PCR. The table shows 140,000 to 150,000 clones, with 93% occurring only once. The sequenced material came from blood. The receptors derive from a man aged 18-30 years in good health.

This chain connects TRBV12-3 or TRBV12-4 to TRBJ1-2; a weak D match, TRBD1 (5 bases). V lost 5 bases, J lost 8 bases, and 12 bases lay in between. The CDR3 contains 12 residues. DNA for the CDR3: TGTGCCAGCAGTCAAGGGGAAGGAGGCTACACCTTC. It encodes CASSQGEGGYTF.

This CDR3 reads CASSISPWRQVGSNYGYTF. CDR3 nucleotide sequence: TGTGCCAGTAGTATATCCCCCTGGAGGCAGGTCGGAAGTAACTATGGCTACACCTTC. V and J are TRBV19 and TRBJ1-2; D is uncertain. Germline V gives CDR1 LNHDA, CDR2 SQIVND (reference sequence). The CDR3 runs 19 residues. Trimming took off 2 bases at V and 1 base at J, with 23 bases between the two ends.

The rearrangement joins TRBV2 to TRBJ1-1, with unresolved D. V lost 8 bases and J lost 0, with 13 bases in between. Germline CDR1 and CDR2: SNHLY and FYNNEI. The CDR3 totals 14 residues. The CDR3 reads CASLDERVNTEAFF. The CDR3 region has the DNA TGTGCCAGCCTTGACGAGAGGGTGAACACTGAAGCTTTCTTT.

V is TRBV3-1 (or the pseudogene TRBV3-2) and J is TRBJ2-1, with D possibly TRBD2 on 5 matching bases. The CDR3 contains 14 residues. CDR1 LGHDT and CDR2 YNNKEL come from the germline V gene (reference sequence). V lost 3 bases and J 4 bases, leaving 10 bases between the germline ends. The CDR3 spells CASSHSSGYNEQFF. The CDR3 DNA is TGTGCCAGCAGCCATTCCAGCGGTTACAATGAGCAGTTCTTC.

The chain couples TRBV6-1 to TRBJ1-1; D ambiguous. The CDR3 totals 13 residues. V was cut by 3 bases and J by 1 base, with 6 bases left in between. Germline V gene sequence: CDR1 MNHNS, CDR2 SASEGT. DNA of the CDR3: TGTGCCAGCAGTGAGTCAGGGAACACTGAAGCTTTCTTT. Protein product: CASSESGNTEAFF.

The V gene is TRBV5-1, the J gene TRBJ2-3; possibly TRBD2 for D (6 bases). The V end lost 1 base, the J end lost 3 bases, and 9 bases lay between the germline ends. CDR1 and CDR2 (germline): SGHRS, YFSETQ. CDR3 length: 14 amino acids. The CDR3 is CASSLTTRTDTQYF. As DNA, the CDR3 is TGCGCCAGCAGCTTGACGACTAGGACAGATACGCAGTATTTT. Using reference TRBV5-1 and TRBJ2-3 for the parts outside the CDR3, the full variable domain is KAGVTQTPRYLIKTRGQQVTLSCSPISGHRSVSWYQQTPGQGLQFLFEYFSETQRNKGNFPGRFSGRQFSNSRSEMNVSTLELGDSALYLCASSLTTRTDTQYFGPGTRLTVL.

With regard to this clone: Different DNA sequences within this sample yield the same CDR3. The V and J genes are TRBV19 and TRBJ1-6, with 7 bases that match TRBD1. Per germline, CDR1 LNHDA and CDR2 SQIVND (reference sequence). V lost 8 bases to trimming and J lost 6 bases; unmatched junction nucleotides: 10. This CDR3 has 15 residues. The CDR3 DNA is TGTGCCAGTGGGGACCGGGACAGCGCTAATTCACCCCTCCACTTT. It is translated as CASGDRDSANSPLHF.

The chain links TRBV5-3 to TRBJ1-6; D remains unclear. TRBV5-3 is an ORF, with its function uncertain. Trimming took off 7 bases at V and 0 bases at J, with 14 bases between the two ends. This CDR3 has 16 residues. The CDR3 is CARGPEASSYNSPLHF. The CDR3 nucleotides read TGTGCCAGAGGCCCCGAAGCAAGCTCCTATAATTCACCCCTCCACTTT.

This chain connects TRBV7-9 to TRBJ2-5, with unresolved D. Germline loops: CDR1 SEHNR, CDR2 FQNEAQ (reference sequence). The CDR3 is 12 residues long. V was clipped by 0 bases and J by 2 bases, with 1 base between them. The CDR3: CASSLAQETQYF. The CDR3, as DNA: TGTGCCAGCAGCTTAGCACAAGAGACCCAGTACTTC.

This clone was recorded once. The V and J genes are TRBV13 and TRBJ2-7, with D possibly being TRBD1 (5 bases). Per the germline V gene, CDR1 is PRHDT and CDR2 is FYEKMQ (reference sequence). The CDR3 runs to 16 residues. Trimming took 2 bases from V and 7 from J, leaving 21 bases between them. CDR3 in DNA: TGTGCCAGCAGCTTAAATGTGGGGCAGGGTAAGGCAGAGCAGTACTTC. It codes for CASSLNVGQGKAEQYF.

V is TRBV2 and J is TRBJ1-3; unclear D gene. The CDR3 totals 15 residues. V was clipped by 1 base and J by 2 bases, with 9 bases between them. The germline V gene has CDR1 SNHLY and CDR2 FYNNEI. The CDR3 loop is CASSEGAVPGNTIYF. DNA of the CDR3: TGTGCCAGCAGTGAAGGGGCGGTTCCTGGAAACACCATATATTTT.

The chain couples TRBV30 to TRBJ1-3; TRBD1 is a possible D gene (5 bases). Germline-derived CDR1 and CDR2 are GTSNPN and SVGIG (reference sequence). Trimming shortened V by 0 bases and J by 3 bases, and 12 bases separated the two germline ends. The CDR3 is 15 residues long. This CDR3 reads CAWSVLGDGGNTIYF. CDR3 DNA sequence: TGTGCCTGGAGTGTACTGGGGGATGGTGGAAACACCATATATTTT. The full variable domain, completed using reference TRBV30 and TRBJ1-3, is SQTIHQWPATLVQPVGSPLSLECTVEGTSNPNLYWYRQAAGRGLQLLFYSVGIGQISSEVPQNLSASRPQDRQFILSSKKLLLSDSGFYLCAWSVLGDGGNTIYFGEGSWLTVV.

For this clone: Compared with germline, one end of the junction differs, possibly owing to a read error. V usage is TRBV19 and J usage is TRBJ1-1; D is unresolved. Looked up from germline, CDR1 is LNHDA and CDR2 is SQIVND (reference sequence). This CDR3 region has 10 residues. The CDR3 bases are TGCCAGGTGGGGAACACTGAAGCTTTCTTT. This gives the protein CQVGNTEAFF.

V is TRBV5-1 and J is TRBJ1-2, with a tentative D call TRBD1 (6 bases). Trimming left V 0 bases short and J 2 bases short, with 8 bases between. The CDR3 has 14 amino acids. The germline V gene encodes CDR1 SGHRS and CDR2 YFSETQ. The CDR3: CASSLEGGNYGYTF. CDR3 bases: TGCGCCAGCAGCTTGGAGGGGGGCAACTATGGCTACACCTTC.

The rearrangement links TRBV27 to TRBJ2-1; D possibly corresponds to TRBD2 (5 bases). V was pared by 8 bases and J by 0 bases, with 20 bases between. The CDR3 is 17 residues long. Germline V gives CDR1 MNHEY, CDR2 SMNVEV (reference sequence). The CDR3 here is CASSGIFLISSYNEQFF. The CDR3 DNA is TGTGCCAGCTCCGGGATTTTTTTAATTAGCTCCTACAATGAGCAGTTCTTC.

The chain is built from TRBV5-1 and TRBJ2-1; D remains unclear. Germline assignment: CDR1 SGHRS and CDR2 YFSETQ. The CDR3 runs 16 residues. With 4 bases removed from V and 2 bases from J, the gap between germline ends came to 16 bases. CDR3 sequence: CASSNPQVVTYNEQFF. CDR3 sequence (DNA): TGCGCCAGCAGCAACCCCCAGGTCGTCACCTACAATGAGCAGTTCTTC.

CDR3 nucleotides: TGTGCCAGCAGGCCAATCGAGAACTATGGCTACACCTTC. Its translation: CASRPIENYGYTF. The chain combines TRBV9 with TRBJ1-2; D is uncertain. The germline V and J ends were trimmed by 5 bases and 2 bases, with 10 bases remaining between them. Per germline, CDR1 SGDLS and CDR2 YYNGEE. The CDR3 length is 13 residues.

The CDR3 protein is CASSGTGLAQPQHF. The CDR3 DNA is TGTGCCAGCAGTGGGACAGGCCTTGCACAGCCCCAGCATTTT. This chain connects TRBV2 to TRBJ1-5, with 7 bases fitting TRBD1. J gave up 7 bases and V 4 bases, and 7 bases lay outside the gene matches. The CDR3 has 14 residues. Germline CDR1 SNHLY, CDR2 FYNNEI.

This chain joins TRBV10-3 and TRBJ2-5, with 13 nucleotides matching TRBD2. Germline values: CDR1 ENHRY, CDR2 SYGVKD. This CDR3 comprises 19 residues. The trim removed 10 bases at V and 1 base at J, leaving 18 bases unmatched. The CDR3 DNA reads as TGTGCCACAACTACCACTACCGGGACTAGCGGGAACCTCCAAGAGACCCAGTACTTC. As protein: CATTTTTGTSGNLQETQYF.

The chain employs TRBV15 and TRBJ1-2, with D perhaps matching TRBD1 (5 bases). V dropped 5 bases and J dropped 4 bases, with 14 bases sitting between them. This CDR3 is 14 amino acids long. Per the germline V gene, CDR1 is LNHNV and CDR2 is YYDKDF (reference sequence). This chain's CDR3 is CATSRTGTSYGYTF. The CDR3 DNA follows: TGTGCCACCAGCCGAACCGGGACGTCCTATGGCTACACCTTC.

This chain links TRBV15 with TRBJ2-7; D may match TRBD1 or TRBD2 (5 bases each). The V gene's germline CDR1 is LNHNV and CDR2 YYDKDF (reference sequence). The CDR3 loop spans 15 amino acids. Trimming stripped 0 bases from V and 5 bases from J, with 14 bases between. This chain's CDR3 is CATSRDRGVGDEQYF. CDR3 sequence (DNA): TGTGCCACCAGCAGAGATCGAGGGGTGGGGGACGAGCAGTACTTC.

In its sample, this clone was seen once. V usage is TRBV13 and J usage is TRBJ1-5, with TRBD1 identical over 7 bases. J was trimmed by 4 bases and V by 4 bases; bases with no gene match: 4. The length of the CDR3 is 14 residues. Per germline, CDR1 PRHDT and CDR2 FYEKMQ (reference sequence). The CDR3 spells CASSSGTENQPQHF. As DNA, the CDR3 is TGTGCCAGCAGCTCCGGGACAGAGAATCAGCCCCAGCATTTT.

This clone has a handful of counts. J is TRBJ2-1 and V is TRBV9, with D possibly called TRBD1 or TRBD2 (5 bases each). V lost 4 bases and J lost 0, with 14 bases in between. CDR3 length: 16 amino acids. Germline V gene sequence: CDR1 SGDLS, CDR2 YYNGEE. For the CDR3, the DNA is TGTGCCAGCAGCTCAGTTGGGGGAAACTCCTACAATGAGCAGTTCTTC. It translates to CASSSVGGNSYNEQFF.

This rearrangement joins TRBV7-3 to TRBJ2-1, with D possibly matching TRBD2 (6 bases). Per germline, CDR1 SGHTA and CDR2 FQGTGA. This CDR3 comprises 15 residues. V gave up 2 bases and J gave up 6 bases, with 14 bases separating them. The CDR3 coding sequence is TGTGCCAGCAGCTTAGTGGAGGGATTAAGCAATGAGCAGTTCTTC. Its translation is CASSLVEGLSNEQFF.

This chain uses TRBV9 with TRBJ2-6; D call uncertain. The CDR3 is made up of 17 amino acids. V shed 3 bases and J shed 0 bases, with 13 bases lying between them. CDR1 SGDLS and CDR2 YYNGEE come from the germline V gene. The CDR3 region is CASSALRLNSGANVLTF. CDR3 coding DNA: TGTGCCAGCAGCGCCCTCCGCCTCAACTCTGGGGCCAACGTCCTGACTTTC.

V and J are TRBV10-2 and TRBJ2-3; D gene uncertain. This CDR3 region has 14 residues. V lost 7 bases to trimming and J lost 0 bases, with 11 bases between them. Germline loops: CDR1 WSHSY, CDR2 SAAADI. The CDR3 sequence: CASKLTASTDTQYF. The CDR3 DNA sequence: TGCGCCAGCAAACTGACGGCAAGCACAGATACGCAGTATTTT.

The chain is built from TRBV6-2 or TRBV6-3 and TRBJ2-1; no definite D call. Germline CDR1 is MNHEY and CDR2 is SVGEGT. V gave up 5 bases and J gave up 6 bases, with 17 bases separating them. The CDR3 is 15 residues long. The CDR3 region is CASSPPQEKTNEQFF. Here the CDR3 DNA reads TGTGCCAGCAGTCCCCCCCAGGAGAAAACCAATGAGCAGTTCTTC.